These 30 T cell receptor beta chains came from one sample sequenced in a study of T cell responses to AZD1222 COVID-19 vaccine. Here immunoSEQ multiplex PCR was the method, and the copy in TCRdb shows in-frame clones only, minus some. This table has tens of thousands of clones, around 90% appearing once. Sequencing was performed on peripheral blood, taken on day 0 of AZD1222 vaccination. These receptors were collected from an adult in good health.

V is TRBV29-1 and J is TRBJ1-3; D gene ambiguous. The CDR3 extends over 11 amino acids. Trimming left V 8 bases short and J 1 base short, with 6 bases between. Germline assignment: CDR1 SQVTM and CDR2 ANQGSEA. The CDR3 protein is CSLVSGNTIYF. DNA of the CDR3: TGCAGCCTTGTATCTGGAAACACCATATATTTT.

V gene TRBV7-2 combines with J gene TRBJ1-4; D gene ambiguous. The CDR3 is made up of 15 amino acids. Trimming took 1 base from V and 8 from J, leaving 14 bases between them. Per germline, CDR1 SGHTA and CDR2 FQGNSA. CDR3 residues: CASSLDHGEMEKLFF. CDR3 DNA sequence: TGTGCCAGCAGCTTAGACCACGGGGAGATGGAAAAACTGTTTTTT.

This chain links TRBV5-5 with TRBJ1-1; D is unresolved. The CDR3 is 15 residues long. The germline V gene encodes CDR1 SGHKS and CDR2 YYEKEE (reference sequence). V dropped 4 bases and J dropped 5 bases, with 18 bases sitting between them. The CDR3 sequence: CASSPEGRYGTEAFF. The CDR3 coding sequence is TGTGCCAGCAGCCCCGAAGGGAGGTATGGGACTGAAGCTTTCTTT.

The J gene is TRBJ1-1, the V gene TRBV7-8; a possible D gene is TRBD1 (6 bases). From germline, CDR1 is SGHVS and CDR2 FQNEAQ. CDR3 length: 14 amino acids. V lost 4 bases, J lost 5 bases, and 14 bases lay in between. For the CDR3, the DNA is TGTGCCAGCAGCTCAGGGGAAGGTGAGACTGAAGCTTTCTTT. Translating gives CASSSGEGETEAFF.

The chain links TRBV7-8 to TRBJ2-7; 9 nucleotides agree with TRBD1. Germline CDR1 reads SGHVS; CDR2 reads FQNEAQ. There are 15 residues in the CDR3. Trimming cost V 1 base and J 5 bases; bases outside gene matches: 6. The CDR3 sequence is CASSLGGQGGHEQYF. The CDR3 nucleotides are TGTGCCAGCAGCTTAGGGGGACAGGGCGGCCACGAGCAGTACTTC.

V is TRBV7-3 and J is TRBJ1-1; tentative D call: TRBD1 (5 bases). The CDR3 loop spans 12 amino acids. V was clipped by 5 bases and J by 6 bases, with 10 bases between them. The germline V gene encodes CDR1 SGHTA and CDR2 FQGTGA. The CDR3 sequence: CASSRDGAEAFF. The CDR3 nucleotides are TGTGCCAGCAGCCGGGACGGGGCTGAAGCTTTCTTT.

This chain connects TRBV6-5 to TRBJ1-1; D might be TRBD1 (6 bases). Germline loops: CDR1 MNHEY, CDR2 SVGAGI. The CDR3 spans 12 residues. Trimming left V 5 bases short and J 7 bases short, with 11 bases between. The DNA of the CDR3 is TGTGCCAGCAGTCGGACAGAGAATGAAGCTTTCTTT. It yields the protein CASSRTENEAFF.

With respect to this clone: Different DNA sequences within this sample yield the same CDR3. In DNA, the CDR3 is TGTGCCAGCAGCTCGACAGGGGGCAATCAGCCCCAGCATTTT. It yields the protein CASSSTGGNQPQHF. The genes are TRBV6-5 and TRBJ1-5; TRBD1 aligns across 8 bases. V trimming: 6 bases; J trimming: 2 bases; junction bases outside the gene matches: 3. This CDR3 is 14 amino acids long. In germline, CDR1 is MNHEY, CDR2 SVGAGI.

The V call is TRBV15, the J call TRBJ2-2, with D unresolved. The V and J ends lost 8 bases and 4 bases respectively, with 14 bases between them. CDR3 length equals 14 residues. In germline, CDR1 is LNHNV, CDR2 YYDKDF (reference sequence). The CDR3 reads CATSTQSGTGELFF. DNA for the CDR3: TGTGCCACCTCCACCCAGTCGGGCACCGGGGAGCTGTTTTTT.

The chain has TRBV6-2 or TRBV6-3 and TRBJ2-7; D is ambiguous. V dropped 6 bases and J dropped 3 bases, with 6 bases sitting between them. The CDR3 covers 11 residues. Germline V gene lookup returns CDR1 MNHEY and CDR2 SVGEGT. The CDR3 nucleotides read TGTGCCAGCAGCCCCGACTACGAGCAGTACTTC. Protein: CASSPDYEQYF.

The chain has TRBV5-8 and TRBJ2-2, with TRBD2 matching 10 bases. This CDR3 region has 18 residues. Germline CDR1 is SGHTS and CDR2 is YDEGEE. Unmatched junction bases numbered 12, after V lost 4 bases and J lost 3 bases. Here the CDR3 reads CASSRGLAPTPDTGELFF. In DNA form, the CDR3 reads TGTGCCAGCAGCCGGGGACTAGCGCCCACCCCCGACACCGGGGAGCTGTTTTTT.

The chain joins TRBV5-1 to TRBJ1-2; maybe TRBD1 (5 bases). There are 16 residues in the CDR3. Trimming took off 4 bases at V and 3 bases at J, with 19 bases between the two ends. Germline CDR1 reads SGHRS; CDR2 reads YFSETQ. The CDR3 nucleotides read TGCGCCAGCAGCCCGCAGGGTACCCCTGCCGACTATGGCTACACCTTC. It yields the protein CASSPQGTPADYGYTF.

V gene TRBV7-6 combines with J gene TRBJ2-7; the D gene is possibly TRBD1 (6 bases). With 7 bases removed from V and 6 bases from J, the gap between germline ends came to 13 bases. The CDR3 contains 12 residues. Per the germline V gene, CDR1 is SGHVS and CDR2 is FNYEAQ. This CDR3 is CASKTGIGEQYF. The CDR3 DNA sequence: TGTGCCAGCAAAACAGGGATTGGCGAGCAGTACTTC.

The chain combines TRBV11-3 with TRBJ2-5; 10 bases match TRBD2. The CDR3 sequence is 16 residues long. Unmatched junction bases numbered 4, after V lost 1 base and J lost 2 bases. Germline lookup yields CDR1 SGHNT and CDR2 YENEEA. CDR3: CASSLGTLAGQETQYF. CDR3 nucleotides: TGTGCCAGCAGCTTAGGGACACTAGCGGGACAAGAGACCCAGTACTTC.

The CDR3 region is CASSQLTSGHGAQYF. The CDR3 DNA reads TGTGCCAGCAGCCAGTTGACTAGCGGCCATGGAGCCCAGTACTTC. V and J are TRBV2 and TRBJ2-5, with 9 bases aligning to TRBD2. CDR3 size: 15 residues. CDR1 SNHLY and CDR2 FYNNEI come from the germline V gene. V was pared by 6 bases and J by 9 bases, with 14 bases of the junction left unmatched.

V and J are TRBV11-3 and TRBJ1-3; unclear D gene. The CDR3 consists of 15 residues. Germline CDR1 reads SGHNT; CDR2 reads YENEEA. V lost 5 bases, J lost 0 bases, and 11 bases lay in between. CDR3 sequence: CASSEDGSSGNTIYF. The CDR3 DNA is TGTGCCAGCAGCGAGGACGGATCCTCTGGAAACACCATATATTTT.

The genes are TRBV5-1 and TRBJ2-5, with D perhaps matching TRBD2 (6 bases). Germline CDR1 SGHRS, CDR2 YFSETQ. V shed 1 base and J shed 1 base, with 11 bases lying between them. The CDR3 extends over 15 amino acids. DNA of the CDR3: TGCGCCAGCAGCTTGTTTCGGGGGTCCCAAGAGACCCAGTACTTC. This codes for CASSLFRGSQETQYF.

V usage is TRBV7-2 and J usage is TRBJ1-3, with 8 bases fitting TRBD1. After removal of 1 base from V and 5 bases from J, the junction contained 7 bases not matched to a gene. The germline CDR1 and CDR2 sequences are SGHTA and FQGNSA. The length of the CDR3 is 16 residues. The CDR3 reads CASSLGYRGIRNTIYF. CDR3 DNA: TGTGCCAGCAGCTTAGGCTACAGGGGGATAAGAAACACCATATATTTT.

DNA of the CDR3: TGTGCCAGCTCGTCGCGAGCTAGCGGGAGATACAATGAGCAGTTCTTC. This encodes CASSSRASGRYNEQFF. V is TRBV2 and J is TRBJ2-1, with 10 bases aligning to TRBD2. The ends lost 8 bases at V and 4 bases at J; junction bases unmatched: 11. The length of the CDR3 is 16 residues. Germline V gene data show CDR1 as SNHLY and CDR2 as FYNNEI.

The rearrangement links TRBV5-4 to TRBJ2-3, with TRBD1 matching 8 bases. The CDR3 spans 16 residues. V was clipped by 4 bases and J by 2 bases; unmatched bases: 9. Germline CDR1 is SGHNT and CDR2 is YYREEE (reference sequence). The CDR3 spells CASSPQTGQVTDTQYF. The CDR3 DNA sequence: TGTGCCAGCAGCCCTCAAACGGGACAGGTCACAGATACGCAGTATTTT.

The CDR3 region is CASSELPGGGYTF. The DNA for the CDR3 is TGTGCCAGCAGTGAACTCCCTGGAGGGGGCTACACCTTC. The gene calls are TRBV6-1 and TRBJ1-2; D uncertain. Germline V gene lookup returns CDR1 MNHNS and CDR2 SASEGT. This CDR3 region has 13 residues. Trimming took off 2 bases at V and 8 bases at J, with 12 bases between the two ends.

This rearrangement joins TRBV28 to TRBJ1-6; D possibly corresponds to TRBD1 (5 bases). Germline CDR1 MDHEN, CDR2 SYDVKM. The CDR3 covers 14 residues. V was cut by 3 bases and J by 6 bases, with 9 bases left in between. DNA of the CDR3: TGTGCCAGCAGTTTGGTCAGGGTTAATTCACCCCTCCACTTT. Translation gives CASSLVRVNSPLHF.

This clone showed up just once. This chain joins TRBV19 and TRBJ2-3; D is perhaps TRBD2 (5 bases). With 3 bases removed from V and 9 bases from J, the gap between germline ends came to 10 bases. Per the germline V gene, CDR1 is LNHDA and CDR2 is SQIVND (reference sequence). There are 12 residues in the CDR3. The CDR3 DNA is TGTGCCAGTAGTATGGCCTCGGGGACGCAGTATTTT. Residues: CASSMASGTQYF.

The chain carries TRBV4-1 and TRBJ1-2, with 7 bases that match TRBD1. CDR3 length equals 15 residues. The V gene end was trimmed by 1 base and the J gene end by 4 bases; junction bases not matched to a gene: 6. Germline V gene data show CDR1 as MGHRA and CDR2 as YSYEKL. The CDR3 DNA reads TGCGCCAGCAGCCAAGGCGACAGGGAGGGCTATGGCTACACCTTC. Its translation is CASSQGDREGYGYTF.

This clone was detected only a few times. The rearrangement links TRBV7-9 to TRBJ2-7, with D possibly being TRBD1 (5 bases). The CDR3 is 14 amino acids. Germline CDR1 SEHNR, CDR2 FQNEAQ (reference sequence). With 5 bases removed from V and 0 bases from J, the gap between germline ends came to 11 bases. CDR3 coding DNA: TGTGCCAGCAGCCCCCGACAGAGCTCCTACGAGCAGTACTTC. This translates into CASSPRQSSYEQYF.

The V call is TRBV9, the J call TRBJ2-6; the D is unclear. V lost 4 bases, J lost 2 bases, and 13 bases lay in between. CDR3 length: 16 amino acids. The germline V gene encodes CDR1 SGDLS and CDR2 YYNGEE. The DNA for the CDR3 is TGTGCCAGCAGCCTCAGTATGGGTACTGGGGCCAACGTCCTGACTTTC. This sequence encodes CASSLSMGTGANVLTF.

CDR3 nucleotides: TGTGCCTGGAGGCACTATGGCTACACCTTC. Its translation is CAWRHYGYTF. This chain links TRBV30 with TRBJ1-2; D is undetermined. Trimming pared 3 bases from V and 3 bases from J, leaving 2 bases between. This CDR3 contains 10 residues. Germline assignment: CDR1 GTSNPN and CDR2 SVGIG (reference sequence).

The chain joins TRBV18 to TRBJ2-3, with D possibly TRBD1 on 5 matching bases. Trimming took off 4 bases at V and 4 bases at J, with 6 bases between the two ends. Germline CDR1 is KGHSH and CDR2 is LQKENI. The CDR3 covers 12 residues. The CDR3 sequence: CASSLGPDTQYF. The CDR3 DNA is TGTGCCAGCTCACTGGGGCCAGATACGCAGTATTTT.

The chain couples TRBV25-1 to TRBJ1-3; possible D gene TRBD1, 5 bases. Germline V CDR1 and CDR2: MGHDK, SYGVNS. The CDR3 sequence is 16 residues long. The V end was cut by 0 bases, the J end by 2 bases, with 11 bases between. The CDR3 DNA reads as TGTGCCAGCAGTGAATACCCAGGGAAGGCTGGAAACACCATATATTTT. It specifies CASSEYPGKAGNTIYF. Variable domain in full (rest from reference TRBV25-1 and TRBJ1-3): EADIYQTPRYLVIGTGKKITLECSQTMGHDKMYWYQQDPGMELHLIHYSYGVNSTEKGDLSSESTVSRIRTEHFPLTLESARPSHTSQYLCASSEYPGKAGNTIYFGEGSWLTVV.

A few counts support this clone. The V call is TRBV7-2, the J call TRBJ1-2; weak D call: TRBD1 (6 bases). Deletions cut 4 bases from V and 8 bases from J, with 14 bases between. The germline V gene has CDR1 SGHTA and CDR2 FQGNSA. The CDR3 spans 13 residues. The CDR3: CASSSSRGPGYTF. In nucleotides, the CDR3 is TGTGCCAGCAGCTCCTCCCGGGGGCCCGGCTACACCTTC.